The subject of this entry is one T cell receptor beta chain. Its target is unknown. Produced via immunoSEQ multiplex PCR; TCRdb's table is partial and in-frame only. The profile shows 2,500,000 or so clones, around 90% of them singletons. V lost 6 bases and J 3 bases, leaving 14 bases between the germline ends. This CDR3 has 14 residues. CDR1 and CDR2 from the germline V gene are SGHRS and YFSETQ. The data were taken from a study of shared clonotypes between healthy human individuals. Broader study findings: A reduction in generation probabilities was seen for non-shared clonotypes relative to those shared by all four donors. Naive subsets typically showed greater estimated richness than memory subsets. Rarefaction gave evidence that sorted-subset sequencing remained incomplete despite large depth.

The rearrangement links TRBV5-1 to TRBJ2-3; a weak D match, TRBD1 (5 bases). The sequence was obtained from a man younger than 35 in good health. Some clones in this sample may be carry-over from other donors' samples. Sequencing input: naive CD4+ T cells from PBMCs. Subset specified: CD45RA+ positively selected. CDR3 in amino acids: CASTDSRSTDTQYF. In DNA form, the CDR3 reads TGCGCCAGCACCGACAGTAGGTCTACAGATACGCAGTATTTT.